These 13 T cell receptor beta chains came from one sample sequenced in a study of cytomegalovirus exposure and HLA in healthy donors. PCR employed 60 Vbeta and 13 Jbeta primers. Using immunoSEQ multiplex PCR, the repertoire was profiled, and TCRdb retains in-frame clones only, with some absent. The sample has some 130,000 clones, 70% to 80% seen once. The specimen was PBMCs. These receptors originate from a female donor in good health and CMV-seronegative.

This chain connects TRBV10-2 to TRBJ1-5; 7 bases match TRBD1. Losses at the gene ends were 6 bases for V and 4 bases for J; bases not matched to a gene: 9. CDR1 and CDR2 from the germline V gene are WSHSY and SAAADI. This CDR3 is 15 amino acids long. The CDR3 sequence is CASSLGQEWNQPQHF. The DNA for the CDR3 is TGCGCCAGCAGCCTCGGACAGGAGTGGAATCAGCCCCAGCATTTT.

The count of this clone is one. The chain has TRBV6-6 and TRBJ2-7; 9 positions agree with TRBD1. This CDR3 region has 16 residues. With V trimmed by 1 base and J by 0 bases, 4 bases remained unmatched. From germline, CDR1 is MNHNY and CDR2 SVGAGI (reference sequence). CDR3 nucleotide sequence: TGTGCCAGCAGTTACTTACAGGGGGCGATCTCCTACGAGCAGTACTTC. It specifies CASSYLQGAISYEQYF.

The V and J genes are TRBV6-1 and TRBJ2-3; tentative D call: TRBD1 (6 bases). Germline-derived CDR1 and CDR2 are MNHNS and SASEGT. The V gene lost 7 bases and the J gene lost 2 bases, with 10 bases spanning the gap. CDR3 length equals 13 residues. DNA for the CDR3: TGTGCCAGCACACAGGGAGTCACAGATACGCAGTATTTT. As protein: CASTQGVTDTQYF.

This clone has just a few counts. The rearrangement joins TRBV15 to TRBJ2-2, with 8 positions matching TRBD1. This CDR3 has 16 residues. Per germline, CDR1 LNHNV and CDR2 YYDKDF (reference sequence). The V segment lost 1 base and the J segment 3 bases; nucleotides outside the gene matches: 4. The CDR3 sequence: CATSRGRQGYTGELFF. CDR3 DNA sequence: TGTGCCACCAGCAGAGGCCGACAGGGGTACACCGGGGAGCTGTTTTTT. The variable domain in full, completed from reference TRBV15 and TRBJ2-2, reads DAMVIQNPRYQVTQFGKPVTLSCSQTLNHNVMYWYQQKSSQAPKLLFHYYDKDFNNEADTPDNFQSRRPNTSFCFLDIRSPGLGDTAMYLCATSRGRQGYTGELFFGEGSRLTVL.

CDR3 residues: CASSRENEQFF. Here the CDR3 DNA reads TGTGCCAGCAGTAGGGAGAATGAGCAGTTCTTC. The genes are TRBV6-5 and TRBJ2-1; tentative D call: TRBD2 (5 bases). Between the trimmed V and J ends, which lost 5 bases and 7 bases, there was a span of 6 bases. The CDR3 is made up of 11 amino acids. Germline loops: CDR1 MNHEY, CDR2 SVGAGI.

The rearrangement joins TRBV6-5 to TRBJ2-7; 11 bases fit TRBD2. This CDR3 has 15 residues. Germline CDR1 reads MNHEY; CDR2 reads SVGAGI. The trim removed 4 bases at V and 7 bases at J, leaving 9 bases unmatched. CDR3 sequence reads: CASSWGTSGGNEQYF. In DNA form, the CDR3 reads TGTGCCAGCAGTTGGGGAACTAGCGGGGGAAATGAGCAGTACTTC.

This chain connects TRBV5-4 to TRBJ2-1; D unclear. V shed 2 bases and J shed 3 bases, with 12 bases lying between them. Germline V CDR1 and CDR2: SGHNT, YYREEE (reference sequence). This CDR3 spans 15 amino acids. The DNA of the CDR3 is TGTGCCAGCAGCTTAGAGGCTACCCTCTACAATGAGCAGTTCTTC. It is translated as CASSLEATLYNEQFF.

This clone was recorded a few times. The CDR3 region is CASSSSRGQTEAFF. The CDR3 nucleotides are TGCGCCAGCAGCTCGTCGCGGGGGCAGACTGAAGCTTTCTTT. J is TRBJ1-1 and V is TRBV5-1; D possibly corresponds to TRBD1 (6 bases). Per the germline V gene, CDR1 is SGHRS and CDR2 is YFSETQ. There are 14 residues in the CDR3. Trimming took 3 bases from V and 5 from J, leaving 14 bases between them.

The chain employs TRBV12-1 and TRBJ1-3; the table names TRBD1, a call not compared with the DNA. TRBV12-1 is designated a pseudogene. This CDR3 is built from 14 residues. CDR3 region: CASSFRGAGNTIYF. Written as DNA, the CDR3 is TGTGCCAGCAGCTTTAGGGGCGCTGGAAACACCATATATTTT.

This chain links TRBV5-6 with TRBJ1-1, with D possibly TRBD1 on 5 matching bases. Per the germline V gene, CDR1 is SGHDT and CDR2 is YYEEEE. The CDR3 totals 13 residues. Trimming shortened V by 0 bases and J by 7 bases, and 10 bases separated the two germline ends. The CDR3 bases are TGTGCCAGCAGCTTGGTACAGGTCGATGAAGCTTTCTTT. Amino acid sequence: CASSLVQVDEAFF.

The chain couples TRBV18 to TRBJ1-1; D is unclear. V was pared by 1 base and J by 2 bases, with 8 bases between. CDR1 is KGHSH and CDR2 is LQKENI in the germline V gene. The CDR3 is made up of 14 amino acids. The CDR3 DNA follows: TGTGCCAGCTCACCACTCCAGGCAAACACTGAAGCTTTCTTT. The encoded protein is CASSPLQANTEAFF.

This chain joins TRBV19 and TRBJ1-1, with D unresolved. Germline CDR1 and CDR2: LNHDA and SQIVND (reference sequence). V was shortened by 10 bases and J by 8 bases, with 20 bases between the two germline ends. This CDR3 is built from 13 residues. DNA of the CDR3: TGTGCCACCTGTTCGGGAGCCGGAGCAGAAGCTTTCTTT. Translated: CATCSGAGAEAFF.

The chain uses TRBV7-2 and TRBJ2-2, with D maybe TRBD2 (6 bases). Germline V gives CDR1 SGHTA, CDR2 FQGNSA. Trimming left V 0 bases short and J 2 bases short, with 10 bases between. The CDR3 is made up of 16 amino acids. The DNA of the CDR3 is TGTGCCAGCAGCTTAGCCCGTGGACTAAACACCGGGGAGCTGTTTTTT. Its protein is CASSLARGLNTGELFF.